Here is one T cell receptor beta chain with its context. Its matching antigen is unknown. The sample belongs to a study of cytomegalovirus exposure and HLA in healthy donors. This PCR relied on a set of 60 Vbeta primers and 13 Jbeta primers. TCRdb's table, derived via immunoSEQ multiplex PCR, lists solely in-frame clones and lacks some. This sample's table reports about 130,000 clones. Study-level findings and limits: With further analysis later on, most CMV-associated TCR beta chains appeared HLA-restricted. A missense DCLRE1C variant was associated with V- and J-gene trimming of TCR beta chains in a later analysis, and an independent cohort replicated the association. Cytomegalovirus-associated TCR beta chains were listed, numbering some 180.

The sequence came from a man between 25 and 39 years old in good health and CMV-seronegative. The sequenced sample was PBMCs.

CDR3 coding DNA: TGTGCCAGCACCCCTCAGAGGGACTACGAGCAGTACTTC. This encodes CASTPQRDYEQYF. The rearrangement joins TRBV28 to TRBJ2-7, with D perhaps matching TRBD2 (5 bases). V lost 7 bases and J lost 3, with 13 bases in between. The CDR3 length is 13 residues. Per germline, CDR1 MDHEN and CDR2 SYDVKM.